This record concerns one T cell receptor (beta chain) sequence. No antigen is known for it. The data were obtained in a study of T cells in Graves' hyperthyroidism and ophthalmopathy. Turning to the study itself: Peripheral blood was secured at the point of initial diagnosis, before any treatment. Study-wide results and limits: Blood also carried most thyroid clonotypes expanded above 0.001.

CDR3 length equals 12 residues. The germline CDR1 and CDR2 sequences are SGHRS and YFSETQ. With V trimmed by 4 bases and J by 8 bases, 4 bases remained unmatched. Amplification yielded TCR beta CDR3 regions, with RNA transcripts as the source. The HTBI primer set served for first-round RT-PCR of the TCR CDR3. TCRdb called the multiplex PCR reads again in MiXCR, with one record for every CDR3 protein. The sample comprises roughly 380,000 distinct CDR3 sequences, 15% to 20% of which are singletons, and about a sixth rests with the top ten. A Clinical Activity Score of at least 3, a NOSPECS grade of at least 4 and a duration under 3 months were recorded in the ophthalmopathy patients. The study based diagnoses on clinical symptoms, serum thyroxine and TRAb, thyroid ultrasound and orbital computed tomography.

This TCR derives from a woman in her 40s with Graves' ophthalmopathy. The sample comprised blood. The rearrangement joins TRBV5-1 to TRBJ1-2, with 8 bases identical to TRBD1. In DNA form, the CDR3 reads TGCGCCAGCAGCCCAGGGGGCGAGGGCTACACCTTC. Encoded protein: CASSPGGEGYTF.